The 21 T cell receptor beta chains below come from one sample, sequenced in a study of blood T cell repertoires in COVID-19. Produced via immunoSEQ multiplex PCR; TCRdb's table is partial and in-frame only. Of 200,000 to 300,000 clones listed, approximately 84% are singletons. The sample was peripheral blood. The receptors were sampled from a man aged 50-60 years with acute or convalescent COVID-19.

J is TRBJ1-6 and V is TRBV27; no reliable D call. The CDR3 runs 13 residues. V was shortened by 5 bases and J by 10 bases, with 12 bases between the two germline ends. The germline CDR1 and CDR2 sequences are MNHEY and SMNVEV (reference sequence). The CDR3 region is CASSQAGLSPLHF. The CDR3 nucleotides read TGTGCCAGCAGTCAGGCAGGATTATCACCCCTCCACTTT.

The chain is built from TRBV29-1 and TRBJ2-7, with 13 bases fitting TRBD2. The V and J ends lost 2 bases and 6 bases, in that order; junction bases with no gene match: 13. The CDR3 spans 17 residues. From germline, CDR1 is SQVTM and CDR2 ANQGSEA. The CDR3 nucleotides read TGCAGCGTTGAACCGTTTAGGACTAGCGGGAGTCAAGGCGAGCAGTACTTC. Its translation is CSVEPFRTSGSQGEQYF.

This chain joins TRBV11-2 and TRBJ1-6; TRBD1 might be the D (6 bases). Looked up from germline, CDR1 is SGHAT and CDR2 is FQNNGV. V lost 6 bases, J lost 7 bases, and 10 bases lay in between. The length of the CDR3 is 13 residues. CDR3 in amino acids: CASRRTGNSPLHF. DNA of the CDR3: TGTGCCAGCAGAAGAACAGGGAATTCACCCCTCCACTTT.

Only one count was recorded for this clone. The chain combines TRBV5-4 with TRBJ1-2, with TRBD1 as a possible D gene (6 bases). Trimming shortened V by 4 bases and J by 3 bases, and 19 bases separated the two germline ends. There are 16 residues in the CDR3. Germline CDR1 SGHNT, CDR2 YYREEE (reference sequence). CDR3: CASSPRNRVRYYGYTF. CDR3 nucleotides: TGTGCCAGCAGCCCTCGGAACAGGGTCCGCTACTATGGCTACACCTTC. The full variable domain, completed using reference TRBV5-4 and TRBJ1-2, is ETGVTQSPTHLIKTRGQQVTLRCSSQSGHNTVSWYQQALGQGPQFIFQYYREEENGRGNFPPRFSGLQFPNYSSELNVNALELDDSALYLCASSPRNRVRYYGYTFGSGTRLTVV.

V gene TRBV9 combines with J gene TRBJ2-2; the D gene is possibly TRBD1 (5 bases). CDR1 and CDR2 from the germline V gene are SGDLS and YYNGEE. V was pared by 8 bases and J by 4 bases, with 12 bases between. CDR3 length: 13 amino acids. For the CDR3, the DNA is TGTGCCAGTAAGGGGTCGGGCACCGGGGAGCTGTTTTTT. It translates to CASKGSGTGELFF.

The chain links TRBV13 to TRBJ1-2, with a weak D call TRBD1 (5 bases). This CDR3 has 14 residues. Between the trimmed V and J ends, which lost 2 bases and 0 bases, there was a span of 7 bases. Per germline, CDR1 PRHDT and CDR2 FYEKMQ (reference sequence). The CDR3 DNA sequence: TGTGCCAGCAGCTTACGGGGGGCTAACTATGGCTACACCTTC. Translating it yields CASSLRGANYGYTF.

The chain carries TRBV19 and TRBJ1-5; perhaps TRBD1 as D (6 bases). The V gene lost 5 bases and the J gene lost 0 bases, with 11 bases spanning the gap. The CDR3 totals 15 residues. The germline gives CDR1 LNHDA, CDR2 SQIVND (reference sequence). The CDR3 coding sequence is TGTGCCAGTAGTCAAACGACAGGTAGCAATCAGCCCCAGCATTTT. Amino acid sequence: CASSQTTGSNQPQHF.

This clone was observed a handful of times. The gene calls are TRBV7-2 and TRBJ1-5; TRBD1 aligns across 10 bases. CDR1 is SGHTA, CDR2 FQGNSA, per germline. V dropped 5 bases and J dropped 4; count of bases not matched to a gene: 8. This CDR3 is 16 amino acids long. The CDR3 DNA reads as TGTGCCAGCAGCAAGGACAGGGGGGTGAAAAATCAGCCCCAGCATTTT. As protein: CASSKDRGVKNQPQHF. Supplemented by reference TRBV7-2 and TRBJ1-5, the full variable domain reads GAGVSQSPSNKVTEKGKDVELRCDPISGHTALYWYRQSLGQGLEFLIYFQGNSAPDKSGLPSDRFSAERTGGSVSTLTIQRTQQEDSAVYLCASSKDRGVKNQPQHFGDGTRLSIL.

The V and J genes are TRBV3-1 (or the pseudogene TRBV3-2) and TRBJ2-2; perhaps TRBD2 as D (5 bases). V lost 3 bases to trimming and J lost 3 bases, with 14 bases between them. From germline, CDR1 is LGHDT and CDR2 YNNKEL (reference sequence). The CDR3 spans 16 residues. For the CDR3, the DNA is TGTGCCAGCAGCCAGGGAGCCCAAAAACACACCGGGGAGCTGTTTTTT. It is translated as CASSQGAQKHTGELFF.

The CDR3 sequence: CATSSDGQSTYEQYF. For the CDR3, the DNA is TGTGCCACCAGCAGCGATGGACAGTCCACCTACGAGCAGTACTTC. The rearrangement links TRBV15 to TRBJ2-7; possibly TRBD1 for D (6 bases). CDR1 is LNHNV, CDR2 YYDKDF, per germline (reference sequence). The V end was cut by 3 bases, the J end by 2 bases, with 14 bases between. The CDR3 covers 15 residues.

This chain connects TRBV5-5 to TRBJ1-5; 10 nucleotides agree with TRBD1. The CDR3 runs to 15 residues. Germline V gives CDR1 SGHKS, CDR2 YYEKEE (reference sequence). The trim removed 0 bases at V and 5 bases at J, leaving 2 bases unmatched. The CDR3 DNA reads TGTGCCAGCAGCTTGGAGGGACAGGGGCATCAGCCCCAGCATTTT. Translating gives CASSLEGQGHQPQHF.

This clone occurred once. The rearrangement uses TRBV24-1 and TRBJ2-7; 12 bases line up with TRBD1. The length of the CDR3 is 16 residues. In germline, CDR1 is KGHDR, CDR2 SFDVKD. V was pared by 4 bases and J by 4 bases, with 7 bases of the junction left unmatched. The CDR3 bases are TGTGCCACCAGTGACCTCGGGACAGGGGGCGCGTACGAGCAGTACTTC. The encoded protein is CATSDLGTGGAYEQYF.

This clone was seen a single time. The chain is built from TRBV18 and TRBJ2-2, with 7 bases that match TRBD1. After removal of 4 bases from V and 6 bases from J, the junction contained 14 bases not matched to a gene. The CDR3 loop spans 17 amino acids. The germline V gene has CDR1 KGHSH and CDR2 LQKENI. The CDR3 DNA sequence: TGTGCCAGCTCACTCTATTTATTCCAGGGGGTGGCCGGGGAGCTGTTTTTT. This gives the protein CASSLYLFQGVAGELFF.

In nucleotides, the CDR3 is TGTGCCAGCAGTGCCTTTAGCGGCTCCTACGAGCAGTACTTC. Amino acid sequence: CASSAFSGSYEQYF. The chain recombines TRBV6-4 with TRBJ2-7, with a weak D call TRBD2 (6 bases). Per germline, CDR1 MRHNA and CDR2 SNTAGT. CDR3 size: 14 residues. The V and J ends lost 4 bases and 0 bases respectively, with 10 bases between them.

This clone was counted once. The V and J genes are TRBV19 and TRBJ1-6; 7 bases align to TRBD1. V trimming: 5 bases; J trimming: 9 bases; junction bases outside the gene matches: 7. This CDR3 contains 14 residues. CDR1 and CDR2 (germline): LNHDA, SQIVND (reference sequence). CDR3 protein: CASSVDREVSPLHF. CDR3 in DNA: TGTGCCAGTAGTGTCGACAGGGAGGTTTCACCCCTCCACTTT.

This clone has only one observation. The V call is TRBV11-2, the J call TRBJ1-6, with 11 nucleotides matching TRBD1. V shed 3 bases, J shed 9 bases, and the junction held 4 bases outside the gene matches. This CDR3 is 15 amino acids long. CDR1 SGHAT and CDR2 FQNNGV come from the germline V gene. CDR3 nucleotide sequence: TGTGCCAGCAGCTTCCGGGACAGGGGGGCTTCACCCCTCCACTTT. Protein: CASSFRDRGASPLHF.

The rearrangement joins TRBV5-1 to TRBJ2-3, with TRBD2 identical over 8 bases. J gave up 6 bases and V 6 bases, and 15 bases lay outside the gene matches. This CDR3 is built from 16 residues. Per the germline V gene, CDR1 is SGHRS and CDR2 is YFSETQ. CDR3 region: CASISQPAGGRDTQYF. The CDR3 nucleotides are TGCGCCAGCATTTCGCAACCGGCGGGAGGAAGGGATACGCAGTATTTT.

This rearrangement joins TRBV6-5 to TRBJ1-1; possible D gene TRBD1, 5 bases. Germline CDR1 is MNHEY and CDR2 is SVGAGI. The length of the CDR3 is 12 residues. Trimming shortened V by 6 bases and J by 10 bases, and 15 bases separated the two germline ends. This CDR3 is CASRHQGGSAFF. The DNA for the CDR3 is TGTGCCAGCAGACACCAGGGAGGGTCAGCTTTCTTT.

This chain links TRBV28 with TRBJ1-2, with a weak D call TRBD1 (6 bases). The length of the CDR3 is 15 residues. The V end was cut by 5 bases, the J end by 4 bases, with 17 bases between. The germline V gene has CDR1 MDHEN and CDR2 SYDVKM. The CDR3 loop is CASSPWTAAGYGYTF. In nucleotides, the CDR3 is TGTGCCAGCAGTCCCTGGACAGCCGCAGGCTATGGCTACACCTTC.

With respect to this clone: Its ends do not fully match the called genes, so a read error is possible. The genes are TRBV7-7 and TRBJ2-2; 8 nucleotides match TRBD2. The CDR3 sequence is 15 residues long. Germline CDR1 and CDR2: SSHAT and FNYEAQ (reference sequence). CDR3 in DNA: TGTGCTAGCAGCTTATCGACGGGGGGGATCGGGGAGCTGTTTTTT. Its translation: CASSLSTGGIGELFF. Using reference TRBV7-7 and TRBJ2-2 for the parts outside the CDR3, the full variable domain is GAGVSQSPRYKVTKRGQDVTLRCDPISSHATLYWYQQALGQGPEFLTYFNYEAQPDKSGLPSDRFSAERPEGSISTLTIQRTEQRDSAMYRCASSLSTGGIGELFFGEGSRLTVL.

As DNA, the CDR3 is TGTGCCAGCTCACCTCTAAGCGTCCCCACTGACTATGGCTACACCTTC. It is translated as CASSPLSVPTDYGYTF. V gene TRBV18 combines with J gene TRBJ1-2; D is undetermined. The germline CDR1 and CDR2 sequences are KGHSH and LQKENI. The CDR3 spans 16 residues. Trimming stripped 3 bases from V and 3 bases from J, with 17 bases between.